Following are 21 T cell receptor beta chains from one sample sequenced in a study of shared clonotypes between healthy human individuals. Profiled with immunoSEQ multiplex PCR; TCRdb holds only in-frame clones, not every one. This sample has millions of clones, with 90% to 95% found just once. Material: naive CD4+ T cells from PBMCs. Subset given: CD45RA+ positively selected. These receptors were obtained from a man aged 18 to 35 in good health. Some clones in this sample may be carry-over from other donors' samples.

As concerns this clone: Other DNA sequences in the sample encode the same CDR3. J is TRBJ2-5 and V is TRBV15; D remains unclear. V lost 0 bases, J lost 4 bases, and 6 bases lay in between. Germline V gene lookup returns CDR1 LNHNV and CDR2 YYDKDF (reference sequence). The CDR3 is made up of 13 amino acids. DNA for the CDR3: TGTGCCACCAGCAGAGATCTGAGAGAGACCCAGTACTTC. Protein product: CATSRDLRETQYF. The whole variable domain, filled in from reference TRBV15 and TRBJ2-5, reads DAMVIQNPRYQVTQFGKPVTLSCSQTLNHNVMYWYQQKSSQAPKLLFHYYDKDFNNEADTPDNFQSRRPNTSFCFLDIRSPGLGDTAMYLCATSRDLRETQYFGPGTRLLVL.

About this clone: Other DNA sequences in this specimen translate into the identical CDR3. The chain employs TRBV5-1 and TRBJ1-2; unclear D gene. The CDR3 covers 14 residues. The V end was cut by 0 bases, the J end by 2 bases, with 8 bases between. Germline CDR1 is SGHRS and CDR2 is YFSETQ. The CDR3 spells CASSLVAVNYGYTF. CDR3 DNA: TGCGCCAGCAGCTTGGTGGCAGTGAACTATGGCTACACCTTC.

The DNA of the CDR3 is TGTGCCAGCAGCACCACAGGGGTAGGAGATCAGCCCCAGCATTTT. This encodes CASSTTGVGDQPQHF. This chain uses TRBV6-5 with TRBJ1-5, with TRBD1 matching over 7 bases. The CDR3 runs to 15 residues. V trimming: 6 bases; J trimming: 5 bases; junction bases outside the gene matches: 10. From germline, CDR1 is MNHEY and CDR2 SVGAGI.

The chain uses TRBV6-5 and TRBJ1-3; D might be TRBD1 (5 bases). CDR3 size: 13 residues. V lost 5 bases to trimming and J lost 2 bases, with 7 bases between them. Germline CDR1 is MNHEY and CDR2 is SVGAGI. The CDR3 coding sequence is TGTGCCAGCAGTAGGACAACTGGAAACACCATATATTTT. The encoded protein is CASSRTTGNTIYF.

This rearrangement joins TRBV2 to TRBJ2-2; D call uncertain. Germline V gene data show CDR1 as SNHLY and CDR2 as FYNNEI. The CDR3 length is 14 residues. V dropped 8 bases and J dropped 1 base, with 11 bases sitting between them. For the CDR3, the DNA is TGTGCCAGCTGTAGGGAACGGAACACCGGGGAGCTGTTTTTT. As protein: CASCRERNTGELFF.

The genes are TRBV6-1 and TRBJ2-7; D remains unclear. Germline-derived CDR1 and CDR2 are MNHNS and SASEGT. CDR3 length equals 13 residues. Deletions cut 2 bases from V and 3 bases from J, with 8 bases between. This chain's CDR3 is CASSENTFYEQYF. CDR3 sequence (DNA): TGTGCCAGCAGTGAAAACACTTTCTACGAGCAGTACTTC.

The chain has TRBV2 and TRBJ2-7, with D unresolved. CDR3 length: 15 amino acids. Trimming removed 3 bases from V and 3 bases from J, with 15 bases in between. The V gene's germline CDR1 is SNHLY and CDR2 FYNNEI. DNA of the CDR3: TGTGCCAGCAGTGATTTTGGGGTTACGGGCTACGAGCAGTACTTC. The encoded protein is CASSDFGVTGYEQYF.

This rearrangement joins TRBV5-1 to TRBJ2-7; maybe TRBD1 (6 bases). Trimming took 4 bases from V and 6 from J, leaving 17 bases between them. This CDR3 has 14 residues. CDR1 and CDR2 (germline): SGHRS, YFSETQ. The CDR3 nucleotides are TGCGCCAGCAGCCCGGGACATGTTACAGGCGAGCAGTACTTC. It codes for CASSPGHVTGEQYF. The variable domain in full, with the rest retrieved from reference TRBV5-1 and TRBJ2-7, is KAGVTQTPRYLIKTRGQQVTLSCSPISGHRSVSWYQQTPGQGLQFLFEYFSETQRNKGNFPGRFSGRQFSNSRSEMNVSTLELGDSALYLCASSPGHVTGEQYFGPGTRLTVT.

The rearrangement links TRBV6-1 to TRBJ1-5; unclear D gene. CDR1 and CDR2 from the germline V gene are MNHNS and SASEGT. This CDR3 region has 15 residues. V lost 4 bases and J 7 bases, leaving 17 bases between the germline ends. CDR3 in DNA: TGTGCCAGCAGTGGCCAGGTCTATTCGGGACAGCCCCAGCATTTT. It is translated as CASSGQVYSGQPQHF.

In the case of this clone: At the DNA level, this CDR3 is encoded by other sequences in the same sample as well. The chain is built from TRBV19 and TRBJ2-7, with 11 positions matching TRBD1. Losses at the gene ends were 5 bases for V and 4 bases for J; bases not matched to a gene: 7. The germline gives CDR1 LNHDA, CDR2 SQIVND (reference sequence). The CDR3 sequence is 15 residues long. CDR3: CASSAPGQGVYEQYF. CDR3 nucleotide sequence: TGTGCCAGTAGTGCTCCGGGACAGGGGGTTTACGAGCAGTACTTC.

This chain links TRBV28 with TRBJ1-5; a weak D match, TRBD1 (5 bases). Germline CDR1 is MDHEN and CDR2 is SYDVKM. Trimming left V 6 bases short and J 4 bases short, with 16 bases between. CDR3 size: 15 residues. CDR3 nucleotide sequence: TGTGCCAGCAGCCGGACCCTTGAGGGGAATCAGCCCCAGCATTTT. Protein sequence: CASSRTLEGNQPQHF.

The rearrangement uses TRBV30 and TRBJ2-3; possibly TRBD2 for D (5 bases). The V end was cut by 5 bases, the J end by 2 bases, with 14 bases between. Germline lookup yields CDR1 GTSNPN and CDR2 SVGIG (reference sequence). This CDR3 has 14 amino acids. The DNA for the CDR3 is TGTGCCTGGGGAAGCGGATCCCTCACAGATACGCAGTATTTT. Translated: CAWGSGSLTDTQYF.

CDR3 loop: CASSPVASTDTQYF. The CDR3 DNA follows: TGTGCCAGCTCACCGGTAGCGAGCACAGATACGCAGTATTTT. The chain combines TRBV18 with TRBJ2-3; possible D gene TRBD2, 5 bases. The CDR3 is made up of 14 amino acids. Trimming left V 3 bases short and J 0 bases short, with 7 bases between. CDR1 and CDR2 (germline): KGHSH, LQKENI.

This chain joins TRBV27 and TRBJ2-7; 9 bases agree with TRBD1. The junction had 15 bases not matched to a gene; V was cut back by 6 bases and J by 9 bases. Germline CDR1 is MNHEY and CDR2 is SMNVEV (reference sequence). The CDR3 length is 15 residues. The DNA of the CDR3 is TGTGCCAGCAGCCTTGTCCCGGGACAGGGAATAGCGCAGTACTTC. Protein: CASSLVPGQGIAQYF.

This clone was detected only a few times. Other nucleotide sequences from this sample produce the same CDR3. This chain links TRBV6-5 with TRBJ1-1; D unclear. The CDR3 extends over 13 amino acids. Germline-derived CDR1 and CDR2 are MNHEY and SVGAGI. Trimming removed 2 bases at V and 1 base at J, with 5 bases between. This chain's CDR3 is CASSYGRNTEAFF. For the CDR3, the DNA is TGTGCCAGCAGTTACGGTAGGAACACTGAAGCTTTCTTT.

V is TRBV5-1 and J is TRBJ1-2, with a tentative D call TRBD1 (6 bases). CDR3 length equals 15 residues. CDR1 is SGHRS and CDR2 is YFSETQ in the germline V gene. Trimming pared 4 bases from V and 3 bases from J, leaving 16 bases between. This CDR3 is CASSEVAGAHYGYTF. CDR3 DNA sequence: TGCGCCAGCAGCGAGGTTGCAGGGGCACACTATGGCTACACCTTC. Combining the CDR3 with reference TRBV5-1 and TRBJ1-2 gives the whole variable domain KAGVTQTPRYLIKTRGQQVTLSCSPISGHRSVSWYQQTPGQGLQFLFEYFSETQRNKGNFPGRFSGRQFSNSRSEMNVSTLELGDSALYLCASSEVAGAHYGYTFGSGTRLTVV.

The J gene is TRBJ2-7, the V gene TRBV2; D ambiguous. Trimming shortened V by 7 bases and J by 3 bases, and 13 bases separated the two germline ends. This CDR3 has 13 amino acids. CDR1 is SNHLY and CDR2 is FYNNEI in the germline V gene. The CDR3 protein is CASTDFKGYEQYF. CDR3 DNA sequence: TGTGCCAGCACAGACTTCAAGGGCTACGAGCAGTACTTC. Full variable domain (rest looked up from reference TRBV2 and TRBJ2-7): EPEVTQTPSHQVTQMGQEVILRCVPISNHLYFYWYRQILGQKVEFLVSFYNNEISEKSEIFDDQFSVERPDGSNFTLKIRSTKLEDSAMYFCASTDFKGYEQYFGPGTRLTVT.

The sample holds a few counts of this clone. The CDR3 region has the DNA TGTGCCAGCAGCCCCCGAATCGATACGGGGAGCACTGAAGCTTTCTTT. It yields the protein CASSPRIDTGSTEAFF. The chain is built from TRBV16 and TRBJ1-1; D is uncertain. The germline CDR1 and CDR2 sequences are KGHSY and FQNENV. Trimming removed 4 bases from V and 4 bases from J, with 19 bases in between. The CDR3 is 16 amino acids.

The rearrangement joins TRBV19 to TRBJ2-7; D is perhaps TRBD2 (5 bases). V dropped 10 bases and J dropped 6 bases, with 19 bases sitting between them. The germline V gene encodes CDR1 LNHDA and CDR2 SQIVND (reference sequence). This CDR3 has 13 amino acids. The chain's CDR3 is CATTRKLGSEQYF. The CDR3 bases are TGTGCCACTACGAGAAAACTGGGGAGCGAGCAGTACTTC.

Comments on this clone: Other DNA sequences in the same sample also yield this CDR3. The V gene is TRBV29-1, the J gene TRBJ2-3, with 7 positions matching TRBD2. CDR1 and CDR2 (germline): SQVTM, ANQGSEA. Trimming removed 4 bases from V and 1 base from J; junction bases left unmatched: 2. This CDR3 is 13 amino acids long. CDR3 coding DNA: TGCAGCGTTGGGGCGGGAGGCACAGATACGCAGTATTTT. Translated: CSVGAGGTDTQYF.

This clone occurred a few times. This chain connects TRBV27 to TRBJ2-2; D is ambiguous. The CDR3 is 14 amino acids. V lost 2 bases and J lost 5, with 9 bases in between. CDR1 MNHEY and CDR2 SMNVEV come from the germline V gene (reference sequence). CDR3 DNA sequence: TGTGCCAGCAGTTTAGGCCCTCTTACCGGGGAGCTGTTTTTT. It yields the protein CASSLGPLTGELFF.